This entry describes one T cell receptor beta chain. The source of the sample is a study of patients and donors after allogeneic stem cell transplantation. MiXCR, applied by TCRdb to the RT-PCR reads, yields one record per CDR3 protein. This table has around 160,000 distinct CDR3 sequences, approximately 30% appearing once. The CDR3 is 15 amino acids. The germline V gene encodes CDR1 MNHEY and CDR2 SVGEGT. The V gene lost 5 bases and the J gene lost 4 bases, with 18 bases spanning the gap. What was sequenced was blood, either unsorted or a sorted T cell fraction (not recorded which). J is TRBJ2-7 and V is TRBV6-2 or TRBV6-3; D is undetermined. The TCR originated in a human donor who was either an allogeneic HSCT recipient or a stem cell or donor lymphocyte infusion donor (not recorded which). It is not recorded whose cells these are; they may come from a transplant donor. The CDR3 DNA reads as TGTGCCAGCAGTGACGCTGGCACAACCAAATACGAGCAGTACTTC. Residues: CASSDAGTTKYEQYF.